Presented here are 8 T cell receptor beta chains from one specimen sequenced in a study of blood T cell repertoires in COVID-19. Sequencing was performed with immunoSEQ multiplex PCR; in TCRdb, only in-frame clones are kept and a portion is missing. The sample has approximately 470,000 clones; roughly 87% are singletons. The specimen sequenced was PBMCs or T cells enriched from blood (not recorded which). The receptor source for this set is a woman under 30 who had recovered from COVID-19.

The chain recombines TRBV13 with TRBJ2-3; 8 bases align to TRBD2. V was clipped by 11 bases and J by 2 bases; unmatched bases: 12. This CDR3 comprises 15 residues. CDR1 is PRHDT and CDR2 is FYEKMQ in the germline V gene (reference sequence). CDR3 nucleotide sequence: TGTGCCGTCCGGGGAGCGGGGGCCACCACAGATACGCAGTATTTT. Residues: CAVRGAGATTDTQYF.

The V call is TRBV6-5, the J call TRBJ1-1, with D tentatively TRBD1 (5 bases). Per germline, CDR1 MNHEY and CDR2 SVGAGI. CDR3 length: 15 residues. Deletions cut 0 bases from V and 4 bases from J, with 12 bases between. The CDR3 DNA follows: TGTGCCAGCAGTTACTCTAGGGGCGGGAGCACTGAAGCTTTCTTT. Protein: CASSYSRGGSTEAFF.

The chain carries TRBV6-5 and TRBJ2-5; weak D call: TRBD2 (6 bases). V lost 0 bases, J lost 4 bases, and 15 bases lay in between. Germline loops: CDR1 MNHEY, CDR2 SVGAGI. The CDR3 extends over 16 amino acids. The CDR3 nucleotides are TGTGCCAGCAGTTACTCACGGAGGGGAGAGGGAGAGACCCAGTACTTC. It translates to CASSYSRRGEGETQYF.

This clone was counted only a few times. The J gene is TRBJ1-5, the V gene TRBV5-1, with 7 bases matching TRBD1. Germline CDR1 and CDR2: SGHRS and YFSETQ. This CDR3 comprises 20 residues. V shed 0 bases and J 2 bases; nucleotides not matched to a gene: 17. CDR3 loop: CASSLDQDRNYRSGNQPQHF. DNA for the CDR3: TGCGCCAGCAGCTTGGATCAGGACAGGAATTATAGGAGTGGCAATCAGCCCCAGCATTTT.

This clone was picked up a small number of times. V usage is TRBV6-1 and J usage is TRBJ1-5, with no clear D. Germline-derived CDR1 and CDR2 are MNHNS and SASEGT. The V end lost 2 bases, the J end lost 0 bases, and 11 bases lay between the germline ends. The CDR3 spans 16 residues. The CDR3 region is CASSELRSFSNQPQHF. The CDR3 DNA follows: TGTGCCAGCAGTGAATTGAGGTCTTTTAGCAATCAGCCCCAGCATTTT.

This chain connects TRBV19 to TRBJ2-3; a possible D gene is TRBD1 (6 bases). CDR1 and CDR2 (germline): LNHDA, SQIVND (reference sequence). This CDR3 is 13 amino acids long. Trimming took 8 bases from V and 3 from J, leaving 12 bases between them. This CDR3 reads CASGGGFTDTQYF. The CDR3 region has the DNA TGTGCCAGTGGGGGCGGGTTTACAGATACGCAGTATTTT.

The CDR3: CAISSGVRYGYTF. In DNA, the CDR3 is TGTGCCATCAGCTCGGGGGTCCGCTATGGCTACACCTTC. This chain links TRBV10-3 with TRBJ1-2; perhaps TRBD1 as D (5 bases). With 6 bases removed from V and 4 bases from J, the gap between germline ends came to 12 bases. The CDR3 contains 13 residues. Germline CDR1 ENHRY, CDR2 SYGVKD.

CDR3 protein: CASSRRLAGLEELFF. CDR3 DNA: TGTGCCAGCAGTCGCCGACTAGCGGGGTTGGAGGAGCTGTTTTTT. This chain connects TRBV6-2 or TRBV6-3 to TRBJ2-2, with 11 bases fitting TRBD2. The CDR3 is made up of 15 amino acids. CDR1 MNHEY and CDR2 SVGEGT come from the germline V gene. The V and J ends lost 5 bases and 10 bases, in that order; junction bases with no gene match: 9.